Reported below is one TCR beta chain. The CDR3 has 15 amino acids. Trimming at V came to 1 base and at J to 5 bases, leaving 3 bases not matched to a gene. Germline CDR1 is SGHRS and CDR2 is YFSETQ. TCRdb recomputed calls from the RACE reads with MiXCR, one row per CDR3 protein. The sample comprises fewer than 500,000 distinct CDR3 sequences, more than 4.5% of which are singletons, and 2% to 2.5% rests with the top ten. As to time point: patch test 1, 2 weeks after DPC sensitization. Treatment here: therapeutic diphenylcyclopropenone sensitization with weekly scalp DPC. This record belongs to a study of human T cells and chemical hapten exposure. At the level of the study: Weekly scalp doses of diphenylcyclopropenone were given to patients during the approximately 23-week study.

This TCR was recovered from a woman aged 45-59 years with alopecia areata. Some clones in this sample may be carry-over from other donors' samples. This material consisted of whole blood, taken in connection with sensitization to the hapten diphenylcyclopropenone (DPC). The rearrangement joins TRBV5-1 to TRBJ1-4; 9 nucleotides line up with TRBD1. The CDR3 DNA is TGCGCCAGCAGCTTGAGTGGGACAGGGAATGAAAAACTGTTTTTT. Translating it yields CASSLSGTGNEKLFF.